The clone carrying this T cell receptor beta chain was counted between two and nine times. Its cognate antigen is unknown. The CDR3 is 14 residues long. V lost 3 bases and J lost 7; bases outside the gene matches: 10. Germline V gene data show CDR1 as DFQATT and CDR2 as SNEGSKA (reference sequence). Full-length variable regions came from constant-region reverse primers plus semi-nested Nested Universal Primer A PCR. TCRdb passed the 5' RACE reads through MiXCR, listing each CDR3 protein once. The top ten hold roughly 3.3% of the sample, which has around 9,700 distinct CDR3 sequences, about 14% seen once. Study observations and caveats: Tumor memory CD4+ T cell TCR gene usage was found to cluster with blood and lymph node memory CD4+ cells and with lymph node naive CD4+ cells.

Cells sorted as Tregs were CD4+, CD25+ and CD127-/low. Sequencing was carried out using Tregs sorted from blood. The clonotype originates from a female donor with breast cancer. The rearrangement links TRBV20-1 to TRBJ1-2, with TRBD1 matching 8 bases. The CDR3: CSARLAGGFCGYTF. CDR3 coding DNA: TGCAGTGCTAGGTTGGCAGGGGGCTTCTGTGGCTACACCTTC.